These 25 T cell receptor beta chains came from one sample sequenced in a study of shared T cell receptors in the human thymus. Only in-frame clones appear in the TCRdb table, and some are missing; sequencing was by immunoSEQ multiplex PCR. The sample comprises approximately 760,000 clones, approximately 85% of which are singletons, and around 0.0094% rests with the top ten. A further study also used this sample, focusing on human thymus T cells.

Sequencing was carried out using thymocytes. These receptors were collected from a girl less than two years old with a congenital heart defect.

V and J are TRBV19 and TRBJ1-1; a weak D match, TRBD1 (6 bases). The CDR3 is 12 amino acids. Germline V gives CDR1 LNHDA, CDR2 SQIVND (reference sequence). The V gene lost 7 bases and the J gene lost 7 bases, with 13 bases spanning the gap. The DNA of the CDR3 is TGTGCCAGTACCCAAGACAGGTTTGAAGCTTTCTTT. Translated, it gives CASTQDRFEAFF. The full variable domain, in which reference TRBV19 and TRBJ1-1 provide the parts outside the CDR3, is DGGITQSPKYLFRKEGQNVTLSCEQNLNHDAMYWYRQDPGQGLRLIYYSQIVNDFQKGDIAEGYSVSREKKESFPLTVTSAQKNPTAFYLCASTQDRFEAFFGQGTRLTVV.

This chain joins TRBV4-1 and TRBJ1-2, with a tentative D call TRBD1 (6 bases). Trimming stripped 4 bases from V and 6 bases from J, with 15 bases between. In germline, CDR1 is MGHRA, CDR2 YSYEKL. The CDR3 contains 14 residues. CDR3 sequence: CASSPQGHVHGYTF. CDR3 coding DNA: TGCGCCAGCAGCCCCCAGGGACATGTACATGGCTACACCTTC.

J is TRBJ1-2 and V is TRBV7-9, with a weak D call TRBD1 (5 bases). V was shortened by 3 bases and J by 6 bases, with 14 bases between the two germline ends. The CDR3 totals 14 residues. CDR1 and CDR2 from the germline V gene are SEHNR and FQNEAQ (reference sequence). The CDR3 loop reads CASSLGGVVDGYTF. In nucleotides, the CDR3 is TGTGCCAGCAGCTTGGGGGGAGTTGTAGATGGCTACACCTTC.

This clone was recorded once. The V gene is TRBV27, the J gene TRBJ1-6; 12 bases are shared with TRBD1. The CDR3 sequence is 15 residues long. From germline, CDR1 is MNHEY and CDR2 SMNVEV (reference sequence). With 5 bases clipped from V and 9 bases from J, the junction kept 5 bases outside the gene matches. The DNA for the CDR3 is TGTGCCAGCAGTACGGGACAGGGGGCGGGTTCACCCCTCCACTTT. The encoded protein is CASSTGQGAGSPLHF.

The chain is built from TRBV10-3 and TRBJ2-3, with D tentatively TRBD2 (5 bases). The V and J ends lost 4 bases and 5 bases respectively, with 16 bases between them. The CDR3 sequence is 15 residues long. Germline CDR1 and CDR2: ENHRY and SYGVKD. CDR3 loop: CAISGLQRRGDTQYF. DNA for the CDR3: TGTGCCATCAGTGGTTTACAGCGGCGAGGAGATACGCAGTATTTT.

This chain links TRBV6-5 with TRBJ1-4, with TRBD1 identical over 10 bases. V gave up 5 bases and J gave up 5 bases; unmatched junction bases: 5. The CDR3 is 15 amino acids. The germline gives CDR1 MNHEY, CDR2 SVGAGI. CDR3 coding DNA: TGTGCCAGCAGTGTTCCGGGACAGGGGAATGAAAAACTGTTTTTT. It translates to CASSVPGQGNEKLFF.

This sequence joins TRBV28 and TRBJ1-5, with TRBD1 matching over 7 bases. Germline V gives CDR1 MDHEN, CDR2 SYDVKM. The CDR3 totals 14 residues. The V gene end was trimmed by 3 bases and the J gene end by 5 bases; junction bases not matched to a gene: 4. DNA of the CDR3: TGTGCCAGCAGTTTGCCCGACAGGGATCAGCCCCAGCATTTT. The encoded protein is CASSLPDRDQPQHF. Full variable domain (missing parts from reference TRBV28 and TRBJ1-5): DVKVTQSSRYLVKRTGEKVFLECVQDMDHENMFWYRQDPGLGLRLIYFSYDVKMKEKGDIPEGYSVSREKKERFSLILESASTNQTSMYLCASSLPDRDQPQHFGDGTRLSIL.

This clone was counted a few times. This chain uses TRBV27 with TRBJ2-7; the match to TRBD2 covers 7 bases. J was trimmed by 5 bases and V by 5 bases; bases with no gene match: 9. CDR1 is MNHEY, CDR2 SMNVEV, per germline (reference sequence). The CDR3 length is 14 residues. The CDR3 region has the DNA TGTGCCAGCAGTCCCCGGACTAGAGAGAACGAGCAGTACTTC. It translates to CASSPRTRENEQYF.

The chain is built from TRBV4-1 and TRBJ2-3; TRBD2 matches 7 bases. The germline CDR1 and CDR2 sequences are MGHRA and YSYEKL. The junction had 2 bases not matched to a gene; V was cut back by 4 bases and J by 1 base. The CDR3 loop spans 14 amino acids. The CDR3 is CASSPLAGTDTQYF. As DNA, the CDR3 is TGCGCCAGCAGCCCCCTAGCGGGCACAGATACGCAGTATTTT.

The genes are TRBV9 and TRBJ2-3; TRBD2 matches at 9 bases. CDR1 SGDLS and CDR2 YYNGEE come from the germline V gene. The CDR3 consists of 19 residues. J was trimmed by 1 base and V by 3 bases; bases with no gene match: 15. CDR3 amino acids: CASSARGLAGPGGTDTQYF. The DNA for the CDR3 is TGTGCCAGCAGCGCCCGGGGGCTAGCGGGGCCCGGGGGCACAGATACGCAGTATTTT.

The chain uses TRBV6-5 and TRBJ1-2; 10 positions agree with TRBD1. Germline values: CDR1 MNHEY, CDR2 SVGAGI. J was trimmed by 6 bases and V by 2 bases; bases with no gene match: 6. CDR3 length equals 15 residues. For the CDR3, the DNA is TGTGCCAGCAGTTACCCGGGGACAGGGGTGGATGGCTACACCTTC. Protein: CASSYPGTGVDGYTF.

The CDR3 nucleotides read TGTGCCACCAGCAGCAGGGTTCCTGGTAAAGAGACCCAGTACTTC. This translates into CATSSRVPGKETQYF. The rearrangement uses TRBV15 and TRBJ2-5, with D perhaps TRBD1 (5 bases). V was shortened by 3 bases and J by 3 bases, with 14 bases between the two germline ends. Germline CDR1 LNHNV, CDR2 YYDKDF (reference sequence). CDR3 length: 15 residues. The full variable domain, rest sourced from reference TRBV15 and TRBJ2-5, is DAMVIQNPRYQVTQFGKPVTLSCSQTLNHNVMYWYQQKSSQAPKLLFHYYDKDFNNEADTPDNFQSRRPNTSFCFLDIRSPGLGDTAMYLCATSSRVPGKETQYFGPGTRLLVL.

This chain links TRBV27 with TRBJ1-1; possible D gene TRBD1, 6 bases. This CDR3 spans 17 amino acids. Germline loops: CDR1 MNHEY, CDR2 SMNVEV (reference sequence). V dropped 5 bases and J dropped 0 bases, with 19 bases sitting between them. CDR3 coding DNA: TGTGCCAGCAGTGCTGACCGAAAGGGGGGGGTGAACACTGAAGCTTTCTTT. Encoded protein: CASSADRKGGVNTEAFF.

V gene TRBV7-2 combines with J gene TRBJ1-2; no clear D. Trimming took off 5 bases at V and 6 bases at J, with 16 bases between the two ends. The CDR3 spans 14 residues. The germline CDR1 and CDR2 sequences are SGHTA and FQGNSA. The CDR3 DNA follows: TGTGCCAGCAGCCCCCTTTTCCGAGGAGATGGCTACACCTTC. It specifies CASSPLFRGDGYTF.

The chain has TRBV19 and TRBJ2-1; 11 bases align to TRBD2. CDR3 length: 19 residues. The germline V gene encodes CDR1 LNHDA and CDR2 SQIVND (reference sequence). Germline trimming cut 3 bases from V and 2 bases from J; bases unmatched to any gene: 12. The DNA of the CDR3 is TGTGCCAGTAGTATTTCTTGGGCTAGCGGGGGGATTCCCTACAATGAGCAGTTCTTC. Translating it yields CASSISWASGGIPYNEQFF.

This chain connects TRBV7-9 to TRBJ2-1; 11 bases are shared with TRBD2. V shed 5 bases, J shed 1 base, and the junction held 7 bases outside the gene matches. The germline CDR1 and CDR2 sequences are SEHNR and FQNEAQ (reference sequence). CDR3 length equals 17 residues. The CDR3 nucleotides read TGTGCCAGCAGCCCGCAGCTAGCGGGGGGATCCTACAATGAGCAGTTCTTC. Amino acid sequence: CASSPQLAGGSYNEQFF.

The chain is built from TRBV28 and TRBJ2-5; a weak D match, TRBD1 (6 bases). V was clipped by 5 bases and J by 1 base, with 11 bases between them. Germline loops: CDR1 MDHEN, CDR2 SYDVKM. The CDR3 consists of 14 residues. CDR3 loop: CASSTRDTQETQYF. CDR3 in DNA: TGTGCCAGCAGTACCCGGGACACCCAAGAGACCCAGTACTTC. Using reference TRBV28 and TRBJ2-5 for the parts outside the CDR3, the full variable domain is DVKVTQSSRYLVKRTGEKVFLECVQDMDHENMFWYRQDPGLGLRLIYFSYDVKMKEKGDIPEGYSVSREKKERFSLILESASTNQTSMYLCASSTRDTQETQYFGPGTRLLVL.

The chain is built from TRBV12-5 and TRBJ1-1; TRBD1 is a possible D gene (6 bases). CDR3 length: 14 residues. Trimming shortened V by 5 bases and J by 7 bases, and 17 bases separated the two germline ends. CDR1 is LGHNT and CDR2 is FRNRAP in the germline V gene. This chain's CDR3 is CASGPGQLGGEAFF. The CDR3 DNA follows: TGTGCTAGTGGTCCTGGACAGTTAGGGGGTGAAGCTTTCTTT. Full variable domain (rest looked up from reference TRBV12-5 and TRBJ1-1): DARVTQTPRHKVTEMGQEVTMRCQPILGHNTVFWYRQTMMQGLELLAYFRNRAPLDDSGMPKDRFSAEMPDATLATLKIQPSEPRDSAVYFCASGPGQLGGEAFFGQGTRLTVV.

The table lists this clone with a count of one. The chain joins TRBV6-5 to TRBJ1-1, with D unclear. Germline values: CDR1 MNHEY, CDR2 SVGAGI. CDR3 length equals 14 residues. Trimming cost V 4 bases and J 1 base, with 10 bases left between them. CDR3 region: CASSCCGGNTEAFF. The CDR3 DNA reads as TGTGCCAGCAGTTGCTGTGGCGGGAACACTGAAGCTTTCTTT.

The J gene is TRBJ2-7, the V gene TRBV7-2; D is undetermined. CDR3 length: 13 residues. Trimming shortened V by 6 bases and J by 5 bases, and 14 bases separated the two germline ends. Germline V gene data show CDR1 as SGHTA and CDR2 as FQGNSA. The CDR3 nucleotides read TGTGCCAGCAGATTGGCCCATGGTCACGAGCAGTACTTC. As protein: CASRLAHGHEQYF.

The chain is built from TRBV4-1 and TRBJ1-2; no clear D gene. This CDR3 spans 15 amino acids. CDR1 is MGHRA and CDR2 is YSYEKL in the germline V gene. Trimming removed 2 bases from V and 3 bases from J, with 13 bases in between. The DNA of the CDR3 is TGCGCCAGCAGCCAAATTCCCGGGTCCTACTATGGCTACACCTTC. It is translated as CASSQIPGSYYGYTF.

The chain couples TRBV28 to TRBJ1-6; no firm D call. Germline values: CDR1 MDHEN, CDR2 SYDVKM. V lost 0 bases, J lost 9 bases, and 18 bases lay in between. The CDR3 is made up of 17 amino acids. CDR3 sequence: CASSLCGVGVRSSPLHF. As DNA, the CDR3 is TGTGCCAGCAGTTTATGCGGTGTCGGGGTTAGGAGTTCACCCCTCCACTTT.

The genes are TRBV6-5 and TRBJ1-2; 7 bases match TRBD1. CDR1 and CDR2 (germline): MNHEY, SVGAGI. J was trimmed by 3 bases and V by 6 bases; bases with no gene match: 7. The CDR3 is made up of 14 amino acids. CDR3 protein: CASRRGGRDYGYTF. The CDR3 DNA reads TGTGCCAGCAGGAGAGGGGGCCGGGACTATGGCTACACCTTC.

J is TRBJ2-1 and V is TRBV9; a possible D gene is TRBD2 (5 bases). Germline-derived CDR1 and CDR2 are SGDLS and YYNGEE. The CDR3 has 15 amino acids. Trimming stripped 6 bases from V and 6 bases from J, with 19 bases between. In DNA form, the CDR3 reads TGTGCCAGCACCCCAGACGGGGTCACGCGCAATGAGCAGTTCTTC. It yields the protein CASTPDGVTRNEQFF.

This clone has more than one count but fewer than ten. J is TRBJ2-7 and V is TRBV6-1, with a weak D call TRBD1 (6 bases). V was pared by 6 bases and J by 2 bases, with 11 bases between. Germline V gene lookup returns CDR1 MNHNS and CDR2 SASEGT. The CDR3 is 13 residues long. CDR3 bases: TGTGCCAGCAGGGGGGACACCCCCTACGAGCAGTACTTC. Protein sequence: CASRGDTPYEQYF.